This passage covers 9 T cell receptor beta chains from one sample sequenced in a study of early T cells in non-severe SARS-CoV-2 infection. TCRdb ran MiXCR on the 5' RACE reads and lists one entry per CDR3 protein. The sample lists roughly 80,000 distinct CDR3 sequences, about 16% occurring once. Sequencing was done on a sample of whole blood. Receptors were obtained from an adult who was a healthcare worker with PCR-confirmed SARS-CoV-2 infection or an uninfected control (not recorded which).

This chain's CDR3 is CASGVLSDTEAFF. CDR3 DNA: TGTGCCAGCGGAGTCCTTTCGGACACTGAAGCTTTCTTT. The chain is built from TRBV5-4 and TRBJ1-1; D is unclear. This CDR3 contains 13 residues. The germline V and J ends were trimmed by 7 bases and 3 bases, with 13 bases remaining between them. In germline, CDR1 is SGHNT, CDR2 YYREEE (reference sequence).

There are a few counts of this clonotype. The J gene is TRBJ2-5, the V gene TRBV15, with 8 bases fitting TRBD2. V trimming: 1 base; J trimming: 3 bases; junction bases outside the gene matches: 1. The CDR3 is 14 residues long. Looked up from germline, CDR1 is LNHNV and CDR2 is YYDKDF (reference sequence). Here the CDR3 reads CATSRVTSEETQYF. The CDR3 nucleotides are TGTGCCACCAGCAGAGTGACTAGCGAAGAGACCCAGTACTTC.

V and J are TRBV7-2 and TRBJ1-2; 10 nucleotides align to TRBD1. Germline values: CDR1 SGHTA, CDR2 FQGNSA. The V gene end was trimmed by 7 bases and the J gene end by 2 bases; junction bases not matched to a gene: 10. CDR3 size: 16 residues. Written as DNA, the CDR3 is TGTGCCAGCAATCCAGCGCCGACAGGGGGCAACTATGGCTACACCTTC. The encoded protein is CASNPAPTGGNYGYTF.

This chain connects TRBV7-9 to TRBJ1-1, with TRBD1 identical over 7 bases. The germline gives CDR1 SEHNR, CDR2 FQNEAQ (reference sequence). The length of the CDR3 is 15 residues. J was trimmed by 4 bases and V by 2 bases; bases with no gene match: 7. The CDR3 sequence: CASSLLGPGGTEAFF. The CDR3 coding sequence is TGTGCCAGCAGCTTACTAGGGCCAGGGGGCACTGAAGCTTTCTTT.

This clonotype was seen more than once but under ten times. This sequence joins TRBV28 and TRBJ2-3, with unresolved D. Germline V CDR1 and CDR2: MDHEN, SYDVKM. This CDR3 has 14 amino acids. V lost 10 bases and J 0 bases, leaving 14 bases between the germline ends. The CDR3 region has the DNA TGTGCCACCCAAAGCGACGACAGCACAGATACGCAGTATTTT. Protein product: CATQSDDSTDTQYF.

The chain employs TRBV5-1 and TRBJ1-6, with 7 bases that match TRBD1. The CDR3 sequence is 16 residues long. Germline loops: CDR1 SGHRS, CDR2 YFSETQ. V lost 4 bases to trimming and J lost 10 bases; unmatched junction nucleotides: 14. DNA for the CDR3: TGCGCCAGCAGCCTCGGACTCCGGACAGGCCTATCACCCCTCCACTTT. It codes for CASSLGLRTGLSPLHF.

This clonotype was recorded a few times. The chain uses TRBV28 and TRBJ2-7; D perhaps matches TRBD1 (6 bases). Deletions cut 7 bases from V and 1 base from J, with 14 bases between. The CDR3 covers 14 residues. In germline, CDR1 is MDHEN, CDR2 SYDVKM. DNA of the CDR3: TGTGCCAGCATCTCAGGGGACCCTTCCTACGAGCAGTACTTC. Amino acids: CASISGDPSYEQYF.

This clonotype was seen many times. The J gene is TRBJ1-5, the V gene TRBV12-3 or TRBV12-4, with 7 bases aligning to TRBD1. CDR3 size: 18 residues. Unmatched junction bases numbered 15, after V lost 5 bases and J lost 2 bases. The DNA of the CDR3 is TGTGCCAGCAGTCCCGCAGGGGACAGCATCTATGGCAATCAGCCCCAGCATTTT. The encoded protein is CASSPAGDSIYGNQPQHF.

This clonotype came up a few times. The chain couples TRBV9 to TRBJ2-3; 9 positions agree with TRBD2. Germline V gene data show CDR1 as SGDLS and CDR2 as YYNGEE. This CDR3 comprises 15 residues. The V and J ends lost 4 bases and 1 base, in that order; junction bases with no gene match: 4. Written as DNA, the CDR3 is TGTGCCAGCAGCCCCTGGACTAGCGGCACAGATACGCAGTATTTT. The encoded protein is CASSPWTSGTDTQYF.